These 5 T cell receptor beta chains were all obtained from the same sample, sequenced in a study of CD8 T cells in Susac syndrome. A quantity of about 0.5 to 1 ug RNA underwent reverse transcription using random hexamers. TCRdb analysed the immunoSEQ multiplex PCR reads with MiXCR anew, one entry per CDR3 protein. The sample consists of under 110,000 distinct CDR3 sequences, roughly 95% of them appearing once. Sequencing was done on a sample of CD8+ T cells from PBMCs. Every receptor here comes from a human donor with Susac syndrome.

The chain joins TRBV27 to TRBJ2-5; tentatively, D is TRBD2 (7 bases). Between the trimmed V and J ends, which lost 4 bases and 4 bases, there was a span of 13 bases. Germline V gives CDR1 MNHEY, CDR2 SMNVEV (reference sequence). The CDR3 is 14 amino acids. This CDR3 reads CASSYGGPGETQYF. The CDR3 nucleotides read TGTGCCAGCAGTTACGGGGGGCCCGGAGAGACCCAGTACTTC.

The V call is TRBV29-1, the J call TRBJ1-2; 10 bases are shared with TRBD1. V lost 3 bases and J lost 14; bases outside the gene matches: 15. The CDR3 spans 14 residues. Germline CDR1 reads SQVTM; CDR2 reads ANQGSEA. CDR3 loop: CSVDVGQGVLSGTF. The CDR3 region has the DNA TGCAGCGTTGATGTCGGACAGGGGGTTTTATCAGGAACCTTC.

The chain is built from TRBV12-3 or TRBV12-4 and TRBJ2-7; D is possibly TRBD2 (5 bases). V was pared by 2 bases and J by 4 bases, with 6 bases between. The CDR3 runs to 12 residues. CDR3 amino acids: CASSLPGYEQYF. DNA for the CDR3: TGTGCCAGCAGTTTACCGGGGTACGAGCAGTACTTC.

The chain's CDR3 is CSAIGRGGLDEQFF. The DNA of the CDR3 is TGCAGTGCTATCGGGCGGGGGGGCCTCGATGAGCAGTTCTTC. The chain carries TRBV20-1 and TRBJ2-1; 9 nucleotides agree with TRBD2. The V and J ends lost 4 bases and 8 bases, in that order; junction bases with no gene match: 9. The CDR3 has 14 amino acids. Germline V lookup: CDR1 DFQATT, CDR2 SNEGSKA (reference sequence).

The gene calls are TRBV12-3 or TRBV12-4 and TRBJ1-2, with D uncertain. The V end was cut by 0 bases, the J end by 1 base, with 6 bases between. The CDR3 is made up of 14 amino acids. The CDR3 spells CASSLAQFNYGYTF. The CDR3 DNA sequence: TGTGCCAGCAGTTTAGCGCAGTTTAACTATGGCTACACCTTC.